This TCR beta chain appears in the sequencing data of a study of Graves' ophthalmopathy and Graves' hyperthyroidism. This CDR3 is built from 15 residues. V trimming: 8 bases; J trimming: 7 bases; junction bases outside the gene matches: 10. Germline V CDR1 and CDR2: MNHNY, SVGAGI (reference sequence). Amplification of TCR beta CDR3 regions used RNA transcripts. A first-round RT-PCR used HTBI primers, followed by a second-round multiplex PCR. TCRdb reprocessed the multiplex PCR reads with MiXCR, giving one entry per CDR3 protein. The sample yields approximately 1.2 million distinct CDR3 sequences, less than 45% seen once.

Sequences were obtained from peripheral blood or thyroid tissue (not recorded which). The chain has TRBV6-6 and TRBJ2-7; TRBD2 matches at 14 bases. This TCR was recovered from an adult man with Graves' hyperthyroidism. CDR3 residues: CASETGLAGAGEQYF. The CDR3 region has the DNA TGTGCCAGCGAGACGGGACTAGCGGGAGCGGGGGAGCAGTACTTC.